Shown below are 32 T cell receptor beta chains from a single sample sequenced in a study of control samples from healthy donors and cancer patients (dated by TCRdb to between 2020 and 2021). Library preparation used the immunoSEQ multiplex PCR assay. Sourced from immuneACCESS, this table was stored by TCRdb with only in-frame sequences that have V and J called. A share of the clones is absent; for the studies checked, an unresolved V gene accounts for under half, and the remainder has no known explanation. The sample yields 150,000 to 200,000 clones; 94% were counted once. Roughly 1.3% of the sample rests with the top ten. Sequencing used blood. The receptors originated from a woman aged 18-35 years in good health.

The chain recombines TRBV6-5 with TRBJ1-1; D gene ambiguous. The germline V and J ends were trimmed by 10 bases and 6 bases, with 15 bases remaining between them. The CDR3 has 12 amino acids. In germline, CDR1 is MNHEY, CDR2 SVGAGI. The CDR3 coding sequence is TGTGCCATATTCACCTCGGAGGCTGAAGCTTTCTTT. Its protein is CAIFTSEAEAFF.

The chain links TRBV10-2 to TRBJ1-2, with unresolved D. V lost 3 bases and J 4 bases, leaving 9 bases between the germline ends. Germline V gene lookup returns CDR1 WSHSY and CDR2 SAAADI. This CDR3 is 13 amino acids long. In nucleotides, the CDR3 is TGCGCCAGCAGTGAACCAGGCCTCTATGGCTACACCTTC. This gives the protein CASSEPGLYGYTF.

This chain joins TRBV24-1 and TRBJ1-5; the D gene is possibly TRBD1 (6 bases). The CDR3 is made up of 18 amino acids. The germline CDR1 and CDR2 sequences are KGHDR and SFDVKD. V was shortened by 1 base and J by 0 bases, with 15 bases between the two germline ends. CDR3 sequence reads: CATSDFPPGQYSNQPQHF. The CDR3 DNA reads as TGTGCCACCAGTGATTTTCCCCCCGGACAGTATAGCAATCAGCCCCAGCATTTT.

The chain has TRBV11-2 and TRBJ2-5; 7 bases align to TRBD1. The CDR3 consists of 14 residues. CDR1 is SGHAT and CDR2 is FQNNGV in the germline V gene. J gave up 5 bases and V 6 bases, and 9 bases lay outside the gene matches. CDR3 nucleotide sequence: TGTGCCAGCAGGGATAAACAGGGGTGGGAGACCCAGTACTTC. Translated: CASRDKQGWETQYF.

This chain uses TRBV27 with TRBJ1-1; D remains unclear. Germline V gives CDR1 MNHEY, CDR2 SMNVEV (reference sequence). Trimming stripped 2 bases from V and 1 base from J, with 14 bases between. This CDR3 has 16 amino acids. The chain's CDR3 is CASSLKPPTRNTEAFF. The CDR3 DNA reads TGTGCCAGCAGTTTAAAGCCCCCTACCCGGAACACTGAAGCTTTCTTT.

This chain's CDR3 is CASSYGTGIYNEQFF. The CDR3 DNA reads TGTGCCAGCAGTTATGGGACAGGGATATACAATGAGCAGTTCTTC. The V call is TRBV6-5, the J call TRBJ2-1; 9 bases line up with TRBD1. The J segment lost 4 bases and the V segment lost 3 bases, leaving 4 bases of the junction unmatched. The CDR3 totals 15 residues. Looked up from germline, CDR1 is MNHEY and CDR2 is SVGAGI.

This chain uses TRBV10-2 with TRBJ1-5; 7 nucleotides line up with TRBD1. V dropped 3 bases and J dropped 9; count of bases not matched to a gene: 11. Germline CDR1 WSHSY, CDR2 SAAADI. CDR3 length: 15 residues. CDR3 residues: CASSDKWDSQGPQHF. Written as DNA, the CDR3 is TGCGCCAGCAGTGATAAGTGGGACAGCCAAGGGCCCCAGCATTTT.

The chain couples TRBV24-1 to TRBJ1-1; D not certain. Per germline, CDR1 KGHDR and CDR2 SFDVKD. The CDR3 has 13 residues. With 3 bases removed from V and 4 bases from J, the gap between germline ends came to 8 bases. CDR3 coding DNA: TGTGCCACCAGTGATAATGTTGGCACTGAAGCTTTCTTT. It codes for CATSDNVGTEAFF.

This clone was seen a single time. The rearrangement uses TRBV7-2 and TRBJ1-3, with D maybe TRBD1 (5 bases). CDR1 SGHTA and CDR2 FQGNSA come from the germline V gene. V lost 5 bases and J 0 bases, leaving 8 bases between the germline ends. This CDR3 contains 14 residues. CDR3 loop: CASSTGPSGNTIYF. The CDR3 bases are TGTGCCAGCAGCACAGGACCCTCTGGAAACACCATATATTTT.

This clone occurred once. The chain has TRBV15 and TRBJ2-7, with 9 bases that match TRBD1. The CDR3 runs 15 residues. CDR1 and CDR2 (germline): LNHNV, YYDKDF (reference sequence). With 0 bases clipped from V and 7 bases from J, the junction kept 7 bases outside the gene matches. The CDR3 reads CATSRELQGAREQYF. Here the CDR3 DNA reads TGTGCCACCAGCAGAGAATTACAGGGGGCTCGAGAGCAGTACTTC.

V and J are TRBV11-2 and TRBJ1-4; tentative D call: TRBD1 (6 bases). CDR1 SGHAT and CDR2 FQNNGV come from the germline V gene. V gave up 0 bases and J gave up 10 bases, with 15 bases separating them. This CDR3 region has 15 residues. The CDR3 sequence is CASSLESGRRGKLFF. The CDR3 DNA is TGTGCCAGCAGCTTAGAATCAGGACGCAGGGGAAAACTGTTTTTT.

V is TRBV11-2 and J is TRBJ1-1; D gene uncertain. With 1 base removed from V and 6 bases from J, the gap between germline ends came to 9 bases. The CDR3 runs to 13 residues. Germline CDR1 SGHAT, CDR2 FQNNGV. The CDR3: CASSLVLDPEAFF. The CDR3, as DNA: TGTGCCAGCAGCTTAGTTCTTGACCCTGAAGCTTTCTTT.

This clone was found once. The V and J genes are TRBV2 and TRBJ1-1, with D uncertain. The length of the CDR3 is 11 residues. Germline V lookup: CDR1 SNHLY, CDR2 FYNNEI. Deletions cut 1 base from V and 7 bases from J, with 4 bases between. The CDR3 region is CASSEEVEAFF. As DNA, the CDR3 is TGTGCCAGCAGTGAAGAGGTTGAAGCTTTCTTT.

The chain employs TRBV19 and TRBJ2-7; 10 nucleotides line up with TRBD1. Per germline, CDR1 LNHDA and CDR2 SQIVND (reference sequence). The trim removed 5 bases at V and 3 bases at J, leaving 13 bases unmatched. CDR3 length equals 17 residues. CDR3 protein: CASSPRDRGPHNYEQYF. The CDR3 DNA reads TGTGCCAGTAGTCCTCGGGACAGGGGACCACATAACTACGAGCAGTACTTC.

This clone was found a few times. The chain's CDR3 is CASSANRGNTEAFF. The CDR3 coding sequence is TGCGCCAGCAGCGCAAACAGGGGGAACACTGAAGCTTTCTTT. This chain joins TRBV5-1 and TRBJ1-1; 7 bases fit TRBD1. The junction had 4 bases not matched to a gene; V was cut back by 4 bases and J by 1 base. CDR1 and CDR2 (germline): SGHRS, YFSETQ. This CDR3 is 14 amino acids long.

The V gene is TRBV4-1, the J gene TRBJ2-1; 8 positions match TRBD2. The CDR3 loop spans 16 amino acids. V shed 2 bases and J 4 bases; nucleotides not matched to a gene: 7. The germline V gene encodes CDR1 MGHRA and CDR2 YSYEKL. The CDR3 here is CASSQKDGGGYNEQFF. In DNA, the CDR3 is TGCGCCAGCAGCCAAAAGGACGGGGGGGGATACAATGAGCAGTTCTTC.

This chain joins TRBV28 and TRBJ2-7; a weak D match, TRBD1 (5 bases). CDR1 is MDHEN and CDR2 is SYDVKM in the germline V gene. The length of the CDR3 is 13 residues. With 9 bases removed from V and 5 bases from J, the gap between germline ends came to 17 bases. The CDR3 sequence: CASWGSKANEQYF. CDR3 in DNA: TGTGCCAGTTGGGGCTCCAAGGCGAACGAGCAGTACTTC.

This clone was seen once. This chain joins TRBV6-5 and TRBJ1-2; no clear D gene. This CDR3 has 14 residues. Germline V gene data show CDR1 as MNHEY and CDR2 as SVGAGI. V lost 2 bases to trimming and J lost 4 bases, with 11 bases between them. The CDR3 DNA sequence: TGTGCCAGCAGTTACGGGTTGCAGGCCTATGGCTACACCTTC. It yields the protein CASSYGLQAYGYTF.

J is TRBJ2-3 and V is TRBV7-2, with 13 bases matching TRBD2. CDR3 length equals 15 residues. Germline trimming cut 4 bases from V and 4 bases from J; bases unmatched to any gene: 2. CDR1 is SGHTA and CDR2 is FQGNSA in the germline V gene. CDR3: CASSSGLAGSDTQYF. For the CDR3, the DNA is TGTGCCAGCAGCTCGGGACTAGCGGGGTCAGATACGCAGTATTTT.

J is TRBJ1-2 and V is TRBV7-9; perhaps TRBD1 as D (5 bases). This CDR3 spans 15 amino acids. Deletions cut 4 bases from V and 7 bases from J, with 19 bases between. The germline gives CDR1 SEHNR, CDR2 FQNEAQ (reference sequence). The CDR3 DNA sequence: TGTGCCAGCAGCTCGTCGGGCAATAGGGGTAGTGGCTACACCTTC. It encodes CASSSSGNRGSGYTF.

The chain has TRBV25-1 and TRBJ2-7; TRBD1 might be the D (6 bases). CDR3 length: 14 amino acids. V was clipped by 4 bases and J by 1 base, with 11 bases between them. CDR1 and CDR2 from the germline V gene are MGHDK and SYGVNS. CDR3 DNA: TGTGCCAGCAGTGCTTCAGGGGAGTCCTACGAGCAGTACTTC. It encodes CASSASGESYEQYF.

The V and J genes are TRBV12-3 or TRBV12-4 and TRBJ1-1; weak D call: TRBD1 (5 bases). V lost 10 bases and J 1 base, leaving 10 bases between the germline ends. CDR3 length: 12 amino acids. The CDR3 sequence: CAIGTENTEAFF. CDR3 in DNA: TGTGCCATCGGGACGGAGAACACTGAAGCTTTCTTT.

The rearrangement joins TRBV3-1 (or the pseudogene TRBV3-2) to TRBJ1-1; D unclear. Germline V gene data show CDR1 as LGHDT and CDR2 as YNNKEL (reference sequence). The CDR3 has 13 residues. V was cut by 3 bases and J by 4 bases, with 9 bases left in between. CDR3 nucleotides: TGTGCCAGCAGCCAGGACGGTATCACTGAAGCTTTCTTT. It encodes CASSQDGITEAFF.

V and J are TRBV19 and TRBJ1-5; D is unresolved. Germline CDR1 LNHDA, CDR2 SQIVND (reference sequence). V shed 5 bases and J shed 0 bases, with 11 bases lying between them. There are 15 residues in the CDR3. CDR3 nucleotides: TGTGCCAGTAGTCACAAGACGGCTAGCAATCAGCCCCAGCATTTT. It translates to CASSHKTASNQPQHF.

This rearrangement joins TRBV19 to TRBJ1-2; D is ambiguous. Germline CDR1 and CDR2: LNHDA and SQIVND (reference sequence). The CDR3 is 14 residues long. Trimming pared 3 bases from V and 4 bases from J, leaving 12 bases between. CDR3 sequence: CASSMPTQPYGYTF. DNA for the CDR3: TGTGCCAGTAGTATGCCGACTCAACCCTATGGCTACACCTTC.

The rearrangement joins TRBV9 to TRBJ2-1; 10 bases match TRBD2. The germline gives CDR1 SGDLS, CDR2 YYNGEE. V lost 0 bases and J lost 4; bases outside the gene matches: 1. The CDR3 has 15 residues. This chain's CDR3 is CASSVGTSGYNEQFF. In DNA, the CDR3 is TGTGCCAGCAGCGTAGGGACTAGCGGTTACAATGAGCAGTTCTTC. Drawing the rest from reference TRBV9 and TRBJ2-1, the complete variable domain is DSGVTQTPKHLITATGQRVTLRCSPRSGDLSVYWYQQSLDQGLQFLIQYYNGEERAKGNILERFSAQQFPDLHSELNLSSLELGDSALYFCASSVGTSGYNEQFFGPGTRLTVL.

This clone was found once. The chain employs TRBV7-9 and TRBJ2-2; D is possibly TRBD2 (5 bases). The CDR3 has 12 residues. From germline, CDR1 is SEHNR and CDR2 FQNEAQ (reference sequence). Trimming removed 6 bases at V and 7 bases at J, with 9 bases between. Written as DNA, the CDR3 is TGTGCCAGCAGACTAGAGGTCGGGGAGCTGTTTTTT. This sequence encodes CASRLEVGELFF.

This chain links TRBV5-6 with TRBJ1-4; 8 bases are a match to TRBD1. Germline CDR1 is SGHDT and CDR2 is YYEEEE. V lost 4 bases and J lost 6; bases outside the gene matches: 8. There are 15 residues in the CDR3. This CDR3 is CASSRAPGGYEKLFF. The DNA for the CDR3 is TGTGCCAGCAGCCGAGCTCCAGGGGGCTATGAAAAACTGTTTTTT.

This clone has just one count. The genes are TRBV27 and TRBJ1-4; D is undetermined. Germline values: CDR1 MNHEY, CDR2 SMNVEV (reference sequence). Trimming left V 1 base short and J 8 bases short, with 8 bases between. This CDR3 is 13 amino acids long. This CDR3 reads CASSLFRNEKLFF. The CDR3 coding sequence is TGTGCCAGCAGTTTATTCAGGAACGAAAAACTGTTTTTT.

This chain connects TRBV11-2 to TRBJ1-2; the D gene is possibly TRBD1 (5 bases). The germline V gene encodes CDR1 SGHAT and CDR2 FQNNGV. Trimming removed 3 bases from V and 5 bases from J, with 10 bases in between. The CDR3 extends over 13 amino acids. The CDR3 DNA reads TGTGCCAGCAGCTTCGGGGGGACGTATGGCTACACCTTC. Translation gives CASSFGGTYGYTF.

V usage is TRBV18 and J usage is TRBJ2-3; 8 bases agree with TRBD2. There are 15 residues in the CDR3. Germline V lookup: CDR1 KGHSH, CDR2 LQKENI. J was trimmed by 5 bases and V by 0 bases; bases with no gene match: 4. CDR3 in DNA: TGTGCCAGCTCACCACCTAGCGGGGAGGGAGATACGCAGTATTTT. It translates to CASSPPSGEGDTQYF.

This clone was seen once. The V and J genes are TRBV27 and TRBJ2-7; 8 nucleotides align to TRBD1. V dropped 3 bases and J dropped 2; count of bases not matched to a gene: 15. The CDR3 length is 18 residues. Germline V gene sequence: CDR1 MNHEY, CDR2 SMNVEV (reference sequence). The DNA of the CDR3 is TGTGCCAGCAGTTTTGGAGGACAGGGCCTTATTTCTGCCTACGAGCAGTACTTC. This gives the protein CASSFGGQGLISAYEQYF.